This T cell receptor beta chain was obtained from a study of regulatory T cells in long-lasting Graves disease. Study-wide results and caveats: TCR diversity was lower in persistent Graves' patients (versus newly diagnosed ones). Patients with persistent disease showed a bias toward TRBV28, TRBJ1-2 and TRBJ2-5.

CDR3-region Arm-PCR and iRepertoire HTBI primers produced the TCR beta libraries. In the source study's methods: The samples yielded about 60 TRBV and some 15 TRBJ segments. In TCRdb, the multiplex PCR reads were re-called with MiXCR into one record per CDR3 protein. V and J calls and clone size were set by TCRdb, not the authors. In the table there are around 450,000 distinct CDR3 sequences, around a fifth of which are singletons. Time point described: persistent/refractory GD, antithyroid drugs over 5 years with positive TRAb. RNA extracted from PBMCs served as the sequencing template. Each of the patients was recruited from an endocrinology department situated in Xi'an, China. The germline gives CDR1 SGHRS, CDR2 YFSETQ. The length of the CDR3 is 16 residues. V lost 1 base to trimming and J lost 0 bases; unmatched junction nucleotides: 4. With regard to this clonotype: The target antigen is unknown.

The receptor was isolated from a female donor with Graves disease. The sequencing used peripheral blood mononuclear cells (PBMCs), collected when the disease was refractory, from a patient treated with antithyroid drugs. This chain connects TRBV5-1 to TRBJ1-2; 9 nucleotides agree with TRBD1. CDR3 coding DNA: TGCGCCAGCAGCTTGAGACAGGGGGGGTCTAACTATGGCTACACCTTC. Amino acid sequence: CASSLRQGGSNYGYTF.